The 9 T cell receptor beta chains in this list originate from one sample, sequenced in a study of blood T cells in healthy people across ages. Through a sample-barcoded 5' primer and a J-beta primer mix, a second PCR was run for roughly 6 to 11 cycles. TCRdb redid the calling of the 5' RACE reads with MiXCR, one entry per CDR3 protein. The sample carries 700,000 or so distinct CDR3 sequences, over 40% recorded once. The sample was blood. These receptors were collected from an elderly man in good health.

The V and J genes are TRBV19 and TRBJ1-2; D possibly corresponds to TRBD1 (5 bases). V was cut by 3 bases and J by 4 bases, with 12 bases left in between. This CDR3 is 14 amino acids long. In germline, CDR1 is LNHDA, CDR2 SQIVND (reference sequence). The CDR3 here is CASSIAGIGYGYTF. CDR3 nucleotide sequence: TGTGCCAGTAGTATCGCAGGGATTGGCTATGGCTACACCTTC.

The chain combines TRBV20-1 with TRBJ2-7; TRBD2 might be the D (5 bases). The end of the DNA is better explained by TRBJ2-5, so the J call may be wrong. Per the germline V gene, CDR1 is DFQATT and CDR2 is SNEGSKA (reference sequence). The CDR3 is 14 residues long. CDR3 protein: CSARFRGKGETQYF. CDR3 sequence (DNA): TGCAGTGCTAGGTTTCGGGGAAAGGGAGAGACCCAGTACTTC.

Worth noting for this clonotype: The junction does not match germline at one end; this may be a read error. The rearrangement joins TRBV2 to TRBJ1-4; no firm D call. CDR1 and CDR2 (germline): SNHLY, FYNNEI. The CDR3 loop spans 15 amino acids. CDR3 residues: CVSSRQSPEREKLFF. Here the CDR3 DNA reads TGTGTCAGCAGTAGACAATCCCCCGAGAGGGAAAAACTGTTTTTT.

The rearrangement links TRBV15 to TRBJ1-1; 9 bases are a match to TRBD1. The CDR3 contains 17 residues. Trimming took 5 bases from V and 0 from J; bases not matched to a gene: 10. CDR1 is LNHNV and CDR2 is YYDKDF in the germline V gene (reference sequence). Written as DNA, the CDR3 is TGTGCCACCAGCTCCTCGGGACAGGGCCGGGTGAACACTGAAGCTTTCTTT. It specifies CATSSSGQGRVNTEAFF.

V and J are TRBV9 and TRBJ2-3; D gene ambiguous. The germline V and J ends were trimmed by 4 bases and 0 bases, with 12 bases remaining between them. CDR1 and CDR2 (germline): SGDLS, YYNGEE. The CDR3 runs to 15 residues. The CDR3 sequence: CASSSRRLSTDTQYF. The DNA of the CDR3 is TGTGCCAGCAGCTCCCGCAGGCTAAGCACAGATACGCAGTATTTT. The variable domain in full, with the rest retrieved from reference TRBV9 and TRBJ2-3, is DSGVTQTPKHLITATGQRVTLRCSPRSGDLSVYWYQQSLDQGLQFLIQYYNGEERAKGNILERFSAQQFPDLHSELNLSSLELGDSALYFCASSSRRLSTDTQYFGPGTRLTVL.

This clonotype was detected a few times. CDR3: CASSPGQGAYEQFF. CDR3 nucleotide sequence: TGTGCCAGCAGCCCCGGACAGGGGGCCTATGAGCAGTTCTTC. The V call is TRBV11-3, the J call TRBJ2-1; TRBD1 aligns across 11 bases. Trimming at V came to 5 bases and at J to 8 bases, leaving 5 bases not matched to a gene. The CDR3 loop spans 14 amino acids. Germline V gene sequence: CDR1 SGHNT, CDR2 YENEEA. The whole variable domain, remainder taken from reference TRBV11-3 and TRBJ2-1, is EAGVVQSPRYKIIEKKQPVAFWCNPISGHNTLYWYLQNLGQGPELLIRYENEEAVDDSQLPKDRFSAERLKGVDSTLKIQPAELGDSAVYLCASSPGQGAYEQFFGPGTRLTVL.

This clonotype was seen at least ten times. DNA of the CDR3: TGTGCCAGTAGTGGGGGCACACAAGAGACCCAGTACTTC. Its protein is CASSGGTQETQYF. V gene TRBV19 combines with J gene TRBJ2-5; a possible D gene is TRBD1 (6 bases). Germline V gene sequence: CDR1 LNHDA, CDR2 SQIVND (reference sequence). The CDR3 is made up of 13 amino acids. V lost 5 bases and J 2 bases, leaving 9 bases between the germline ends.

The chain links TRBV21-1 to TRBJ1-5; TRBD1, as called in the table, went unchecked against the DNA. TRBV21-1 is a known pseudogene. The CDR3 is 19 residues long. The CDR3: CASSKALGTGQDSNQPQHF. The CDR3 DNA follows: TGTGCCAGCAGCAAAGCGCTTGGGACGGGACAGGATAGCAATCAGCCCCAGCATTTT.

V is TRBV6-4 and J is TRBJ2-1, with no clear D. From germline, CDR1 is MRHNA and CDR2 SNTAGT. Trimming pared 2 bases from V and 2 bases from J, leaving 10 bases between. The CDR3 is 15 residues long. CDR3 sequence: CASSDLADPYNEQFF. The CDR3 region has the DNA TGTGCCAGCAGTGACCTTGCTGACCCCTACAATGAGCAGTTCTTC.